This TCR beta chain was observed in a study of spatial heterogeneity in lung cancer. Study context: The average appearance count of each unique TCR and UMI combination in raw reads was more than nine. Study results and limitations: Resection blood, more than follow-up blood, showed ubiquitous expanded tumor TCRs.

TCR cDNA molecules were tagged individually, and each one carried a unique molecular identifier. MiXCR was run by TCRdb on the 5' RACE reads, yielding one entry per CDR3 protein. The sample lists some 87,000 distinct CDR3 sequences, about 9.4% occurring once. Time point given: sample taken at primary tumor resection. Material for sequencing was whole RNA from tumor, nontumor lung or frozen PBMC, left unsorted. The donor population consisted of approximately 79 patients with untreated, early-stage non-small cell lung cancer. Comment on this clonotype: Its antigen is as yet unknown.

The receptor was derived from a male donor with early-stage non-small cell lung cancer. The sample here was PBMCs, taken at surgery.

In nucleotides, the CDR3 is TGCGCCAGCAGCCTTGGTACCGGGACAGGGGGCCCTGAAGCTTTCTTT. It codes for CASSLGTGTGGPEAFF. The chain couples TRBV5-1 to TRBJ1-1; TRBD1 aligns across 12 bases. Germline CDR1 SGHRS, CDR2 YFSETQ. J gave up 6 bases and V 4 bases, and 10 bases lay outside the gene matches. The CDR3 spans 16 residues.